Sequencing of this T cell receptor (beta chain) was carried out in a study of blood T cell repertoires in COVID-19. Study-level background: Italy, Spain and the United States were the sources of the convalescent and acute COVID-19 samples. PBMCs, B-cell-depleted T cells, or T cells were the source of the cDNA or gDNA that made up the material.

The sample holds one count of this clone. V lost 4 bases to trimming and J lost 1 base, with 11 bases between them. Germline V gene sequence: CDR1 SGHKS, CDR2 YYEKEE (reference sequence). There are 14 residues in the CDR3. Original processing methods: The authors estimated nucleated cell counts from reference gene primer amplification. Repertoires were generated with immunoSEQ multiplex PCR, while TCRdb's copy carries only in-frame clones and drops some. That table furnishes V, J and clone size, whereas the DNA furnished D and trimming. There are hundreds of thousands of clones in the sample; around 87% occur only once, and roughly 6% lies in the top ten. Across about two dozen US areas, participants ranged in age from roughly 18 to 89 years.

This TCR derives from a woman aged 25-40 years with acute COVID-19. The V gene is TRBV5-5, the J gene TRBJ2-5, with a possible D match to TRBD1 (6 bases). The sequencing input was PBMCs or T cells enriched from blood (not recorded which). In DNA form, the CDR3 reads TGTGCCAGCAGCCCAGGGACAACCCAAGAGACCCAGTACTTC. Translating it yields CASSPGTTQETQYF.